This is a list of T cell receptor beta chains from one sample in a study of regulatory and conventional T cells in RAG deficiency. Sequenced by immunoSEQ multiplex PCR; TCRdb stores in-frame clones only, minus some. The table shows about 30,000 clones, with approximately 90% occurring only once. The sample was also reused in another study, on regulatory T cells.

Source material: CD8+ T cells sorted from blood. The receptors were gathered from a human donor in good health. The CDR3 runs from the conserved cysteine through the conserved F or W. D genes are given only for firm matches. The size field is filled for only some rows; it gives once, few, many or a size class.

NA	TRBV2	NA	TRBJ2-7	TGTGCCAGCCGGGGCGGTATAGCGGATACCTACGAGCAGTACTTC	CASRGGIADTYEQYF
NA	TRBV7-9	NA	TRBJ2-5	TGTGCCAGCAGCCATGACGAGACCCAGTACTTC	CASSHDETQYF
NA	TRBV6-5	NA	TRBJ2-5	TGTGCCAGCAGTTACGAAGCCAGGGTGGGTGAGACCCAGTACTTC	CASSYEARVGETQYF
NA	TRBV19	NA	TRBJ1-1	TGTGCCAGTAGAACAGGGAACACTGAAGCTTTCTTT	CASRTGNTEAFF
TRBD2	TRBV6-1	NA	TRBJ2-3	TGTGCCAGCAGTGAATGGGCTAGCGGGTCGTACACAGATACGCAGTATTTT	CASSEWASGSYTDTQYF
NA	TRBV6-5	NA	TRBJ1-1	TGTGCCAGCAGTTACTCTCCGGGATTAAACACTGAAGCTTTCTTT	CASSYSPGLNTEAFF
TRBD1	TRBV11-3	few	TRBJ2-7	TGTGCCAGCAGCTTAGGGGGGACAGGGGAGTACGAGCAGTACTTC	CASSLGGTGEYEQYF
NA	TRBV5-1	NA	TRBJ2-1	TGCGCCAGCAGCTTGGGTTTTACGGAGGGGTACAATGAGCAGTTCTTC	CASSLGFTEGYNEQFF
NA	TRBV5-4	NA	TRBJ1-6	TGTGCCAGCAGCTCTTCAAAGACACCCAGATCACCCCTCCACTTT	CASSSSKTPRSPLHF
NA	TRBV9	NA	TRBJ2-7	TGTGCCAGCAGTCCTAGCCCGGGACAAACATACGAGCAGTACTTC	CASSPSPGQTYEQYF